These T cell receptor beta chains were read from a single sample in a study of human thymus T cells. Sequenced by immunoSEQ multiplex PCR; TCRdb stores in-frame clones only, minus some. The sample contains about 78,000 clones, just over 95% of which appear only once. The sample was thymus tissue. The source of these receptors is a boy under two years old with a congenital heart defect but otherwise immunologically healthy. CDR3s include the opening cysteine and the closing phenylalanine or tryptophan. D genes are given only for firm matches. Clone size, where shown, is once, few, many, or a class for clones that have expanded.

>TRBV7-9|TRBJ1-5|TRBD1|NA
TGTGCCAGCAGCTTAGACGGAAACGGTCGACAGGGAAATCAGCCCCAGCATTTT
CASSLDGNGRQGNQPQHF
>TRBV11-2|TRBJ2-1|TRBD2|NA
TGTGCCAGCAGCTACCTAGCGGGAGGGGGAAATGAGCAGTTCTTC
CASSYLAGGGNEQFF
>TRBV7-2|TRBJ1-1|TRBD1|NA
TGTGCCAGCAGCTTTGATCCGGGACAGGCCTCCTGGGACACTGAAGCTTTCTTT
CASSFDPGQASWDTEAFF
>TRBV4-1|TRBJ2-7|TRBD1|once
TGCGCCAGCAGCCCAGCCGGGACAGGGGCCTTACCCTACGAGCAGTACTTC
CASSPAGTGALPYEQYF
>TRBV27|TRBJ1-5|NA|NA
TGTGCCAGCAGTTTACGTTCCTGGTTTGGAGATAGCAATCAGCCCCAGCATTTT
CASSLRSWFGDSNQPQHF
>TRBV7-9|TRBJ2-1|NA|NA
TGTGCCAGCAGCTTAGACGGGAGCTCCTACAATGAGCAGTTCTTC
CASSLDGSSYNEQFF
>TRBV6-5|TRBJ2-3|NA|NA
TGTGCCAGCAGTTACCGGGATGTGTTTACAGATACGCAGTATTTT
CASSYRDVFTDTQYF
>TRBV6-6|TRBJ2-1|NA|NA
TGTGCCAGCACGGACACCCCAGAAGTGAATGAGCAGTTCTTC
CASTDTPEVNEQFF
>TRBV21-1|TRBJ2-7|NA|NA
TGTGCCAGCAGCCCCCTGGACACCACCTACGAGCAGTACTTC
CASSPLDTTYEQYF
>TRBV7-3|TRBJ2-7|TRBD1|once
TGTGCCAGCAGCTTAAATGTTAGGACAGGGGACTACGAGCAGTACTTC
CASSLNVRTGDYEQYF
>TRBV6-4|TRBJ1-1|TRBD1|NA
TGTGCCAGCAGTCAGGGACAGAAAACTTTCTTT
CASSQGQKTFF
>TRBV15|TRBJ2-7|NA|once
TGTGCCACCAGCAGAGATGTGAGACAGCGGACCTACGAGCAGTACTTC
CATSRDVRQRTYEQYF
>TRBV19|TRBJ2-7|TRBD2|NA
TGTGCCAGTGGTCCCGGGACGGGACTATCCTACGAGCAGTACTTC
CASGPGTGLSYEQYF
>TRBV18|TRBJ1-2|NA|NA
TGTGCCAGCTCACCGCTTCGGGGCTATGGCTACACCTTC
CASSPLRGYGYTF
>TRBV5-1|TRBJ2-5|NA|NA
TGCGCCAGCAGCTTGGGGCCGGGAAAGTTGACCCAGTACTTC
CASSLGPGKLTQYF
>TRBV11-3|TRBJ2-3|NA|NA
TGTGCCAGCAGCTCGAGGGCTGGAGATACGCAGTATTTT
CASSSRAGDTQYF
>TRBV6-1|TRBJ1-1|NA|NA
TGTGCCAGCAGTGAATACACCAGCCAACTCCGTGGTGAAGCTTTCTTT
CASSEYTSQLRGEAFF
>TRBV11-2|TRBJ2-5|NA|NA
TGTGCCAGCAGCCTCGGGTCGGGAGAGACCCAGTACTTC
CASSLGSGETQYF
>TRBV27|TRBJ2-7|TRBD2|NA
TGTGCCAGCAGTCCGGGGACTAGCGGGAGGGGAGAGCAGTACTTC
CASSPGTSGRGEQYF
>TRBV11-3|TRBJ2-1|NA|NA
TGTGCCAGCAGCCACAATGACAGGCGGCAGTTCTTC
CASSHNDRRQFF
>TRBV29-1|TRBJ2-1|NA|once
TGCAGCGTTGAAGGAGGGACCGGCTTGGTCTACAATGAGCAGTTCTTC
CSVEGGTGLVYNEQFF
>TRBV10-3|TRBJ2-2|TRBD1|NA
TGTGCCACGCTGACCGGGACAGGGGTCACCGGGGAGCTGTTTTTT
CATLTGTGVTGELFF
>TRBV6-1|TRBJ1-6|TRBD1|NA
TGTGCCAGCAGTGCGGGACAGGGGTTACCGACAGGGGTCGTAAATTCACCCCTCCACTTT
CASSAGQGLPTGVVNSPLHF
>TRBV7-9|TRBJ2-7|NA|NA
TGTGCCAGCAGTCCCAGGTCCTACGAGCAGTACTTC
CASSPRSYEQYF
>TRBV30|TRBJ1-2|NA|NA
TGTGCCTGGTATTGTTATAGAAAGACCTATGGCTACACCTTC
CAWYCYRKTYGYTF
>TRBV19|TRBJ2-1|TRBD2|NA
TGTGCCAGTAGTTATACCGGGACTAGCGAGAAATACAATGAGCAGTTCTTC
CASSYTGTSEKYNEQFF
>TRBV5-6|TRBJ1-1|TRBD1|NA
TGTGCCAGCAGGACGACAGGGGGCGGCACTGAAGCTTTCTTT
CASRTTGGGTEAFF
>TRBV29-1|TRBJ2-1|TRBD2|NA
TGCAGCGTTTCTCTTTTGTGGGAGGGCGTATATGAGCAGTTCTTC
CSVSLLWEGVYEQFF
>TRBV14|TRBJ1-3|TRBD1|NA
TGTGCCAGCTTCTACCCCGGGACAGGGAGGATCCCCGGAAACACCATATATTTT
CASFYPGTGRIPGNTIYF
>TRBV7-9|TRBJ2-7|NA|few
TGTGCCAGCAGCCCGTCGATCGGTGGCTACGAGCAGTACTTC
CASSPSIGGYEQYF
>TRBV7-9|TRBJ2-3|TRBD2|NA
TGTGCCAGCAGCCGACTAGCGAATAAAACAGATACGCAGTATTTT
CASSRLANKTDTQYF
>TRBV4-3|TRBJ1-2|NA|NA
TGCGCCAGCAGCCCGGCGAGTGTGCCGGAGCCCCATGGCTACACCTTC
CASSPASVPEPHGYTF
>TRBV27|TRBJ1-1|TRBD1|NA
TGTGCCAGCAGTTTAGCCACAGGGGCGGGCACTGAAGCTTTCTTT
CASSLATGAGTEAFF
>TRBV27|TRBJ2-7|TRBD1|NA
TGTGCCAGCAGTTTTCCCAGGACAGGGAGCTACGAGCAGTACTTC
CASSFPRTGSYEQYF
>TRBV27|TRBJ2-5|NA|NA
TGTGCCAGCAGCTTACAGGGTCGTCAAGAGACCCAGTACTTC
CASSLQGRQETQYF
>TRBV6-4|TRBJ2-1|TRBD2|NA
TGTGCCAGCAGTGGGGCCCCTTCGGGAGGCTCCTACAATGAGCAGTTCTTC
CASSGAPSGGSYNEQFF
>TRBV7-9|TRBJ2-3|TRBD2|NA
TGTGCCAGCAGCTTAACCCCCGGGGGGGACACAGATACGCAGTATTTT
CASSLTPGGDTDTQYF
>TRBV27|TRBJ1-2|NA|NA
TGTGCCAGCAGTTTCGGGCGGGGGGCTGAGATCTATGGCTACACCTTC
CASSFGRGAEIYGYTF
>TRBV28|TRBJ1-5|NA|NA
TGTGCCAGCAGTCCCTATGGGACATTTGGGTGGGTATTGTTACCCCAGCATTTT
CASSPYGTFGWVLLPQHF
>TRBV7-8|TRBJ1-5|NA|NA
TGTGCCAGCAGCTTGGGGGGGTGGGGACCCCAACAGCCCCAGCATTTT
CASSLGGWGPQQPQHF
>TRBV2|TRBJ2-3|TRBD1|NA
TGTGCCAGCAGTCACAGGGGGCACCCAGATACGCAGTATTTT
CASSHRGHPDTQYF